Listed below are T cell receptor beta chains from one sample, sequenced in a study of T cell responses to AZD1222 COVID-19 vaccine. Sequencing used immunoSEQ multiplex PCR; TCRdb keeps in-frame clones, though not all of them. The data contain 150,000 or so clones, around 90% of them seen just once; the ten biggest clones take up 3.8%. The sample was peripheral blood, taken 28 days after the second AZD1222 dose. The receptors stem from an adult who received the AZD1222 COVID-19 vaccine. CDR3s include the opening cysteine and the closing phenylalanine or tryptophan. The D gene is left open where the match is weak. Clone size appears in some rows only: once, few, many, or a class for an expanded clone.

D gene: NA
clone size: NA
J gene: TRBJ2-7
V gene: TRBV12-3/TRBV12-4
CDR3 protein: CASSFRGAYEQYF
CDR3 DNA: TGTGCCAGCAGTTTCCGGGGGGCTTACGAGCAGTACTTC

D gene: TRBD1
clone size: NA
J gene: TRBJ1-1
V gene: TRBV19
CDR3 protein: CASWTGRGTEAFF
CDR3 DNA: TGTGCCAGCTGGACAGGGAGGGGGACTGAAGCTTTCTTT

D gene: TRBD1
clone size: NA
J gene: TRBJ1-1
V gene: TRBV25-1
CDR3 protein: CASSDWGTGKAFF
CDR3 DNA: TGTGCCAGCAGTGATTGGGGGACAGGAAAAGCTTTCTTT

D gene: NA
clone size: NA
J gene: TRBJ1-4
V gene: TRBV19
CDR3 protein: CASSRQPTNEKLFF
CDR3 DNA: TGTGCCAGTAGCCGACAGCCAACTAATGAAAAACTGTTTTTT

D gene: NA
clone size: NA
J gene: TRBJ1-6
V gene: TRBV19
CDR3 protein: CASSEGHSRPLHF
CDR3 DNA: TGTGCCAGTAGTGAGGGCCATAGCAGACCCCTCCACTTT

D gene: NA
clone size: NA
J gene: TRBJ2-1
V gene: TRBV30
CDR3 protein: CAWRDRHEQFF
CDR3 DNA: TGTGCCTGGAGGGACCGGCATGAGCAGTTCTTC

D gene: NA
clone size: many
J gene: TRBJ1-1
V gene: TRBV4-1
CDR3 protein: CASSQVQGMNTEAFF
CDR3 DNA: TGCGCCAGCAGCCAAGTACAGGGAATGAACACTGAAGCTTTCTTT

D gene: NA
clone size: NA
J gene: TRBJ1-4
V gene: TRBV4-1
CDR3 protein: CASSPPRAGANEKLFF
CDR3 DNA: TGCGCCAGCAGCCCCCCCCGTGCAGGGGCTAATGAAAAACTGTTTTTT

D gene: NA
clone size: few
J gene: TRBJ1-1
V gene: TRBV7-8
CDR3 protein: CASSLSAEAFF
CDR3 DNA: TGTGCCAGCAGCTTATCAGCGGAAGCTTTCTTT

D gene: TRBD2
clone size: once
J gene: TRBJ2-1
V gene: TRBV20-1
CDR3 protein: CSASLAGVQFF
CDR3 DNA: TGCAGTGCTAGTCTAGCGGGAGTGCAGTTCTTC

D gene: TRBD2
clone size: NA
J gene: TRBJ2-7
V gene: TRBV3-1/TRBV3-2
CDR3 protein: CASSQTSGPAHF
CDR3 DNA: TGTGCCAGCAGCCAAACTAGCGGCCCAGCTCACTTC

D gene: TRBD2
clone size: NA
J gene: TRBJ2-7
V gene: TRBV9
CDR3 protein: CASSVGSGSSYEQYF
CDR3 DNA: TGTGCCAGCAGCGTAGGAAGCGGGAGCTCCTACGAGCAGTACTTC

D gene: NA
clone size: NA
J gene: TRBJ1-1
V gene: TRBV6-5
CDR3 protein: CASSYSEMNTEAFF
CDR3 DNA: TGTGCCAGCAGTTACAGTGAGATGAACACTGAAGCTTTCTTT

D gene: TRBD1
clone size: once
J gene: TRBJ1-1
V gene: TRBV5-1
CDR3 protein: CASKWAGGAIGTEAFF
CDR3 DNA: TGCGCCAGCAAGTGGGCAGGGGGCGCGATTGGCACTGAAGCTTTCTTT

D gene: NA
clone size: NA
J gene: TRBJ2-3
V gene: TRBV3-1/TRBV3-2
CDR3 protein: CASSQFWAKSTDTQYF
CDR3 DNA: TGTGCCAGCAGCCAGTTCTGGGCAAAAAGCACAGATACGCAGTATTTT

D gene: NA
clone size: NA
J gene: TRBJ2-7
V gene: TRBV3-1/TRBV3-2
CDR3 protein: CASSHEWSAYEQYF
CDR3 DNA: TGTGCCAGCAGCCACGAGTGGTCTGCCTACGAGCAGTACTTC

D gene: NA
clone size: NA
J gene: TRBJ2-1
V gene: TRBV2
CDR3 protein: CASSGVGSYNEQFF
CDR3 DNA: TGTGCCAGCAGTGGAGTAGGGTCCTACAATGAGCAGTTCTTC

D gene: NA
clone size: NA
J gene: TRBJ1-2
V gene: TRBV14
CDR3 protein: CASSQGRRVPNYGYTF
CDR3 DNA: TGTGCCAGCAGCCAAGGCCGTCGGGTACCTAACTATGGCTACACCTTC